Below are 9 T cell receptor beta chains sequenced from a single sample in a study of blood T cell repertoires in COVID-19. Assay used: immunoSEQ multiplex PCR; TCRdb lists only in-frame clones, some missing. This sample has 140,000 to 150,000 clones, with 80% to 90% found just once. The sequenced sample was peripheral blood. The receptors were gathered from an older woman with COVID-19, enrolled during active disease.

The chain couples TRBV11-3 to TRBJ1-1, with D uncertain. Trimming took 1 base from V and 7 from J, leaving 10 bases between them. This CDR3 comprises 13 residues. The germline gives CDR1 SGHNT, CDR2 YENEEA. The CDR3 coding sequence is TGTGCCAGCAGCTTAGGCCCCGAGGATGAAGCTTTCTTT. This gives the protein CASSLGPEDEAFF.

The chain joins TRBV5-5 to TRBJ1-5; D may be TRBD1 (6 bases). The germline V gene has CDR1 SGHKS and CDR2 YYEKEE (reference sequence). With 0 bases removed from V and 1 base from J, the gap between germline ends came to 11 bases. The length of the CDR3 is 16 residues. DNA for the CDR3: TGTGCCAGCAGCTTGGAATTGGGGGCAAGCAATCAGCCCCAGCATTTT. Protein sequence: CASSLELGASNQPQHF. The full variable domain, rest sourced from reference TRBV5-5 and TRBJ1-5, is DAGVTQSPTHLIKTRGQQVTLRCSPISGHKSVSWYQQVLGQGPQFIFQYYEKEERGRGNFPDRFSARQFPNYSSELNVNALLLGDSALYLCASSLELGASNQPQHFGDGTRLSIL.

The gene calls are TRBV6-5 and TRBJ1-6; a possible D gene is TRBD1 (6 bases). CDR3 length: 14 amino acids. Germline lookup yields CDR1 MNHEY and CDR2 SVGAGI. V lost 7 bases to trimming and J lost 6 bases, with 13 bases between them. The CDR3 reads CASTRTEPNSPLHF. In DNA, the CDR3 is TGTGCCAGCACCCGGACAGAGCCTAATTCACCCCTCCACTTT.

The V gene is TRBV28, the J gene TRBJ1-1, with D perhaps matching TRBD1 (5 bases). The germline V gene has CDR1 MDHEN and CDR2 SYDVKM. The CDR3 runs 14 residues. V was cut by 3 bases and J by 3 bases, with 11 bases left in between. CDR3 in amino acids: CASSFVREDTEAFF. The CDR3 nucleotides read TGTGCCAGCAGTTTTGTCAGGGAGGACACTGAAGCTTTCTTT.

The chain is built from TRBV19 and TRBJ1-2, with 9 nucleotides matching TRBD1. Germline V gene lookup returns CDR1 LNHDA and CDR2 SQIVND (reference sequence). The CDR3 sequence is 17 residues long. The ends lost 7 bases at V and 0 bases at J; junction bases unmatched: 12. DNA for the CDR3: TGTGCCAGTACCCCCCGGCCGGGGACAGGGACTAACTATGGCTACACCTTC. Translated: CASTPRPGTGTNYGYTF. Drawing the rest from reference TRBV19 and TRBJ1-2, the complete variable domain is DGGITQSPKYLFRKEGQNVTLSCEQNLNHDAMYWYRQDPGQGLRLIYYSQIVNDFQKGDIAEGYSVSREKKESFPLTVTSAQKNPTAFYLCASTPRPGTGTNYGYTFGSGTRLTVV.

This sequence joins TRBV15 and TRBJ2-3; TRBD2 agrees at 7 bases. Germline-derived CDR1 and CDR2 are LNHNV and YYDKDF (reference sequence). The length of the CDR3 is 17 residues. The V segment lost 2 bases and the J segment 2 bases; nucleotides outside the gene matches: 10. CDR3 protein: CATSRKAGRSYTDTQYF. CDR3 coding DNA: TGTGCCACCAGCAGAAAAGCGGGAAGGTCTTACACAGATACGCAGTATTTT. Together with reference TRBV15 and TRBJ2-3, the CDR3 gives the full variable domain: DAMVIQNPRYQVTQFGKPVTLSCSQTLNHNVMYWYQQKSSQAPKLLFHYYDKDFNNEADTPDNFQSRRPNTSFCFLDIRSPGLGDTAMYLCATSRKAGRSYTDTQYFGPGTRLTVL.

This sequence joins TRBV7-3 and TRBJ2-2; 7 bases line up with TRBD1. Trimming took 5 bases from V and 9 from J; bases not matched to a gene: 6. CDR1 and CDR2 from the germline V gene are SGHTA and FQGTGA. This CDR3 has 13 residues. The DNA of the CDR3 is TGTGCCAGCAGCCGGGAAGGGGGCCGGGAGCTGTTTTTT. This translates into CASSREGGRELFF.

This chain connects TRBV19 to TRBJ1-5; tentatively, D is TRBD1 (5 bases). The CDR3 covers 16 residues. Germline V gene sequence: CDR1 LNHDA, CDR2 SQIVND (reference sequence). V was clipped by 0 bases and J by 7 bases, with 16 bases between them. The CDR3 nucleotides read TGTGCCAGTAGTATAGAAAAGGGGAAGGGGCGGCAGCCCCAGCATTTT. This encodes CASSIEKGKGRQPQHF. Full variable domain (rest looked up from reference TRBV19 and TRBJ1-5): DGGITQSPKYLFRKEGQNVTLSCEQNLNHDAMYWYRQDPGQGLRLIYYSQIVNDFQKGDIAEGYSVSREKKESFPLTVTSAQKNPTAFYLCASSIEKGKGRQPQHFGDGTRLSIL.

The chain couples TRBV4-2 to TRBJ2-7; 11 positions match TRBD1. The CDR3 is 14 amino acids. CDR1 LGHNA and CDR2 YNFKEQ come from the germline V gene. The J segment lost 8 bases and the V segment lost 0 bases, leaving 3 bases of the junction unmatched. This CDR3 reads CASSQEGTGGQQYF. The CDR3 coding sequence is TGTGCCAGCAGCCAAGAAGGGACAGGGGGACAGCAGTACTTC.